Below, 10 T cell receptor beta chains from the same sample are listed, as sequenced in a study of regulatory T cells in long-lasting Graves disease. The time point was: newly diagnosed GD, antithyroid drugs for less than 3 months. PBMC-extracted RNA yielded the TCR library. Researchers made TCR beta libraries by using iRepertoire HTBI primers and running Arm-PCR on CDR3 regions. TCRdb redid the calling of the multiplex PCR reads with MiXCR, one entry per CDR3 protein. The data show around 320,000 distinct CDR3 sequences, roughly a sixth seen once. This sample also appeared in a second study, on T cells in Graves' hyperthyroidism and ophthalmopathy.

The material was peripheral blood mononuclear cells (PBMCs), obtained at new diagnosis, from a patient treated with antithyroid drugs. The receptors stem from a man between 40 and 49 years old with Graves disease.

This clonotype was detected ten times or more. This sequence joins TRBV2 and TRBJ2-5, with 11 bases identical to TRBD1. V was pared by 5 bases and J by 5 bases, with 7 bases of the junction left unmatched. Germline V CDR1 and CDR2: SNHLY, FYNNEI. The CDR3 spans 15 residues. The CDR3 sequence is CASSTGTGGRETQYF. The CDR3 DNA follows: TGTGCCAGCAGTACGGGGACAGGGGGAAGGGAGACCCAGTACTTC.

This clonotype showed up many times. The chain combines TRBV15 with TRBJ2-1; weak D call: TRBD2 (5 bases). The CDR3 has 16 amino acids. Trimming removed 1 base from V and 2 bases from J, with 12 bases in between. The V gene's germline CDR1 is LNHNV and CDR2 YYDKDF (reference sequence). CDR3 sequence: CATSRGGIGTYNEQFF. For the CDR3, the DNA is TGTGCCACCAGCAGAGGAGGGATAGGGACCTACAATGAGCAGTTCTTC.

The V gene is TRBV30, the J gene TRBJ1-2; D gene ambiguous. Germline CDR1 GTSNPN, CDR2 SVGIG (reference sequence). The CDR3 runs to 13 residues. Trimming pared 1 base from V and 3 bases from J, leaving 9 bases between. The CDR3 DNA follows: TGTGCCTGGAGTGAGGGCAGAGACTATGGCTACACCTTC. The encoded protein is CAWSEGRDYGYTF.

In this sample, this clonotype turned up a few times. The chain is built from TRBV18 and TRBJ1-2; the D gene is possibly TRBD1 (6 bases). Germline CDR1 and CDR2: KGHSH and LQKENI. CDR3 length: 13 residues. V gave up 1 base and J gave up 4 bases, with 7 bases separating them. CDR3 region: CASSPLGAYGYTF. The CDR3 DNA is TGTGCCAGCTCACCACTGGGGGCCTATGGCTACACCTTC.

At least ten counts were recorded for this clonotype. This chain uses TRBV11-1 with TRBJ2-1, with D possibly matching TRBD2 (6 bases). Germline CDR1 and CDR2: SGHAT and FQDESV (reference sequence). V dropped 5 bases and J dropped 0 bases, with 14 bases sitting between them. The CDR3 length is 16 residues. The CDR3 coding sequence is TGTGCCAGCAGCGCCCGCGGGGCTCGCTCCTACAATGAGCAGTTCTTC. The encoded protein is CASSARGARSYNEQFF.

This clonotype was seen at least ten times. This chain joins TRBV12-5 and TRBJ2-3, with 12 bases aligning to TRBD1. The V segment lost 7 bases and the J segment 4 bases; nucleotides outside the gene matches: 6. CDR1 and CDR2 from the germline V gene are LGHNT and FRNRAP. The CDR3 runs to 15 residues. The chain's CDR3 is CASDKGQGAPDTQYF. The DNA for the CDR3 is TGTGCTAGTGACAAGGGACAGGGGGCACCAGATACGCAGTATTTT.

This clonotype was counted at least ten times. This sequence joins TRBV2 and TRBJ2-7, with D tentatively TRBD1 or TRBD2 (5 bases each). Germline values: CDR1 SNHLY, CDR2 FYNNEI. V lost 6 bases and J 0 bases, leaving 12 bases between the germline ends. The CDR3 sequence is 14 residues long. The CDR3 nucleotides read TGTGCCAGCAGCCGGGACCGACACTCCTACGAGCAGTACTTC. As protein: CASSRDRHSYEQYF.

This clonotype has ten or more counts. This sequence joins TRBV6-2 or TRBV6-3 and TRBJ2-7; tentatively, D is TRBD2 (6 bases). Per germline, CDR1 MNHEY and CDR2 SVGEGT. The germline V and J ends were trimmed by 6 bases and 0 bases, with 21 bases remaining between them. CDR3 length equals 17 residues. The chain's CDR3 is CASRKVEWRGSSYEQYF. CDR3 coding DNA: TGTGCCAGCAGGAAGGTAGAATGGCGGGGCTCCTCCTACGAGCAGTACTTC.

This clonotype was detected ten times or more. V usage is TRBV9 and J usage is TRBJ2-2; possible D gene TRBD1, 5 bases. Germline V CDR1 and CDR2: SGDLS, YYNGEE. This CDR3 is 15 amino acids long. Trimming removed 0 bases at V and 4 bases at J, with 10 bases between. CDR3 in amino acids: CASSVASQGTGELFF. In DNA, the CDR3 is TGTGCCAGCAGCGTAGCTTCCCAGGGCACCGGGGAGCTGTTTTTT. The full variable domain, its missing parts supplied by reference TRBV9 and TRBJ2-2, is DSGVTQTPKHLITATGQRVTLRCSPRSGDLSVYWYQQSLDQGLQFLIQYYNGEERAKGNILERFSAQQFPDLHSELNLSSLELGDSALYFCASSVASQGTGELFFGEGSRLTVL.

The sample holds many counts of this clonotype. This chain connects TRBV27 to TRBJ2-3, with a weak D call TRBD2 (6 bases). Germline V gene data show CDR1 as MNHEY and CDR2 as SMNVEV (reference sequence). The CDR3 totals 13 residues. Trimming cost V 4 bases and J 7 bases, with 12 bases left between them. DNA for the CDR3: TGTGCCAGCAGTTCGGCTAGCGCATATACGCAGTATTTT. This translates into CASSSASAYTQYF.